Given below is one T cell receptor beta chain in context. What it binds is not known. There are 17 residues in the CDR3. V trimming: 6 bases; J trimming: 7 bases; junction bases outside the gene matches: 15. Germline CDR1 SQVTM, CDR2 ANQGSEA. The entry originates in a study of T cells in localized non-small cell lung cancer. Study results and limitations: Adjacent uninvolved lung tissue had the highest T cell clonality, exceeding tumor. For the top 100 tumor clones, a median roughly 56 also appeared in adjacent lung.

Sequencing was performed with immunoSEQ multiplex PCR; in TCRdb, only in-frame clones are kept and a portion is missing. Among tens of thousands of clones, 86% were seen once, and the ten largest hold 15% to 20%. The clonotype comes from a male donor aged 60 or over with stage III squamous cell lung carcinoma. Sequences were derived from peripheral blood, sampled before any cancer treatment. This chain connects TRBV29-1 to TRBJ2-1; 13 nucleotides match TRBD2. CDR3 DNA: TGCAGCGTGGTGGGGCAGACTCTGACTAGCGGGAGGAATGAGCAGTTCTTC. Its translation: CSVVGQTLTSGRNEQFF.